This T cell receptor beta chain originates from a study of regulatory T cells in long-lasting Graves disease. J lost 6 bases, V lost 0 bases, and 7 bases had no gene match. Germline CDR1 reads SGHVS; CDR2 reads FNYEAQ. This CDR3 region has 15 residues. Documented time point: newly diagnosed GD, antithyroid drugs for less than 3 months. The TCR library was made from RNA that had been extracted from PBMCs in TRIzol. Diagnoses of Graves' disease were made by American Thyroid Association guidelines. This clonotype was observed many times. Library construction for TCR beta used iRepertoire HTBI primers and Arm-PCR of CDR3 regions. MiXCR, applied by TCRdb to the multiplex PCR reads, yields one record per CDR3 protein. The table records some 560,000 distinct CDR3 sequences, roughly a sixth of them present only once. These data were also reused for a study on T cells in Graves' hyperthyroidism and ophthalmopathy. This second study says: The HTBI primer set was used in a first-round RT-PCR of the TCR CDR3.

Sample: peripheral blood mononuclear cells (PBMCs), taken at new diagnosis, from a patient treated with antithyroid drugs. The J gene is TRBJ1-1, the V gene TRBV7-6, with TRBD1 matching 7 bases. This TCR derives from a woman aged 35-65 years with Graves disease. CDR3: CASSLAGQSAPEAFF. CDR3 DNA: TGTGCCAGCAGCTTAGCGGGACAGTCCGCCCCTGAAGCTTTCTTT. Using reference TRBV7-6 and TRBJ1-1 for the parts outside the CDR3, the full variable domain is GAGVSQSPRYKVTKRGQDVALRCDPISGHVSLYWYRQALGQGPEFLTYFNYEAQQDKSGLPNDRFSAERPEGSISTLTIQRTEQRDSAMYRCASSLAGQSAPEAFFGQGTRLTVV.